The rows below give T cell receptor beta chains drawn from one sample of a study of shared clonotypes between healthy human individuals. Assay: immunoSEQ multiplex PCR; the TCRdb copy retains only in-frame clones and omits some. This sample has 2,500,000 or so clones, with roughly nine tenths found just once. Input material: naive CD4+ T cells sorted from blood. The receptor set was obtained from a man in his late teens or twenties in good health. The CDR3 runs from the conserved cysteine through the conserved F or W. The D gene is left open where the match is weak. Rows may omit the clone size; those that give it use once, few, many or a size class.

>TRBD2|16|.|TRBV10-2|TRBJ2-7
TGCGCCAGCAGTGAGGGCACTAGCGGTTACACGTACGAGCAGTACTTC
CASSEGTSGYTYEQYF
>.|14|.|TRBV6-5|TRBJ1-4
TGTGCCAGCAGACGAGGGGTTACTAATGAAAAACTGTTTTTT
CASRRGVTNEKLFF
>.|12|.|TRBV6-5|TRBJ2-7
TGTGCCAGCAGTGCAGGGTACCACGAGCAGTACTTC
CASSAGYHEQYF
>.|14|.|TRBV19|TRBJ1-5
TGTGCCAGTACAAGTTCTGCACCATATCAGCCCCAGCATTTT
CASTSSAPYQPQHF
>TRBD2|15|.|TRBV9|TRBJ2-1
TGTGCCAGCAGCCAAGCCCCAGGGCTAGCGGGTGAGCAGTTCTTC
CASSQAPGLAGEQFF
>TRBD1|15|.|TRBV27|TRBJ1-4
TGTGCCAGCAGGGTGAGGGGGCGCATTAATGAAAAACTGTTTTTT
CASRVRGRINEKLFF
>.|14|.|TRBV15|TRBJ1-1
TGTGCCACCAGCAGAGAAGACAGAATCACTGAAGCTTTCTTT
CATSREDRITEAFF
>.|16|.|TRBV7-8|TRBJ2-1
TGTGCCAGCAGCGGAGGGGCCTTGGCGGGATACACTGAGCAGTTCTTC
CASSGGALAGYTEQFF
>.|13|.|TRBV6-5|TRBJ1-2
TGTGCCAGCAGGCCCTCGGGGGCGCATGGCTACACCTTC
CASRPSGAHGYTF
>TRBD1|13|once|TRBV11-2|TRBJ1-2
TGTGCCAGCAGTCGGGACAGGGGGTCTGGCTACACCTTC
CASSRDRGSGYTF
>TRBD1|15|.|TRBV4-1|TRBJ2-7
TGCGCCAGCAGCCAACCCGGGACAGAGTCCTACGAGCAGTACTTC
CASSQPGTESYEQYF
>.|18|.|TRBV19|TRBJ2-3
TGTGCCAGTAGTAGACTGGGGGGCGGGGAACGGGGCACAGATACGCAGTATTTT
CASSRLGGGERGTDTQYF
>TRBD1|14|.|TRBV5-1|TRBJ2-5
TGCGCCAGCAGCGGGGGACAGGGCCAAGAGACCCAGTACTTC
CASSGGQGQETQYF
>TRBD1|16|once|TRBV7-9|TRBJ1-6
TGTGCCAGCAGCTTACTCCGGACAGGCGGCGGGGGAACCCTCCACTTT
CASSLLRTGGGGTLHF
>.|15|.|TRBV7-9|TRBJ1-1
TGTGCCAGCAGCTTAGCGACCCAGGGAAACACTGAAGCTTTCTTT
CASSLATQGNTEAFF
>TRBD2|18|.|TRBV6-1|TRBJ2-7
TGTGCCAGCAGTGGGGAAACTAGCGGGGGCCACCAAATCTACGAGCAGTACTTC
CASSGETSGGHQIYEQYF
>.|14|.|TRBV7-9|TRBJ2-1
TGTGCCAGCCGCACTGGGGAGGTATTAAATGAGCAGTTCTTC
CASRTGEVLNEQFF
>.|13|.|TRBV6-6|TRBJ2-1
TGTGCCAGCAAGAGGGGACCCTACAATGAGCAGTTCTTC
CASKRGPYNEQFF